This TCR beta chain was sequenced during a study of patients and donors after allogeneic stem cell transplantation. TCRdb used MiXCR to reprocess the RT-PCR reads, holding one entry per CDR3 protein. The sample yields 190,000 or so distinct CDR3 sequences, over 30% seen once. CDR3 size: 17 residues. V was clipped by 0 bases and J by 3 bases, with 20 bases between them. Germline V gene lookup returns CDR1 DFQATT and CDR2 SNEGSKA (reference sequence). This chain connects TRBV20-1 to TRBJ1-1; D ambiguous. This sequence originates from a human donor who was either an allogeneic HSCT recipient or a stem cell or donor lymphocyte infusion donor (not recorded which). It is not recorded whose cells these are; they may come from a transplant donor. Sequenced input: blood, either unsorted or a sorted T cell fraction (not recorded which). CDR3 bases: TGCAGTGCTAGAGATATGGTTAATTCTCGGTGGGACACTGAAGCTTTCTTT. This encodes CSARDMVNSRWDTEAFF.